A selection of T cell receptor beta chains follows, all from one sample in a study of blood T cell repertoires in COVID-19. The repertoire was sequenced with immunoSEQ multiplex PCR; TCRdb's copy has only in-frame clones and lacks some. The sample lists around 190,000 clones, 80% to 85% occurring once. The source material was peripheral blood. These TCRs come from a woman in her sixties or seventies with COVID-19, enrolled during active disease. Each CDR3 is given with its conserved first and last residue. A D gene is named only where the DNA matches it firmly. The size of a clone is reported for some rows only, either as once, few or many, or as a class for expanded clones.

J gene,clone size,D gene,V gene,CDR3 protein,CDR3 DNA
TRBJ1-5,.,.,TRBV19,CASSIFWTASNQPQHF,TGTGCCAGTAGTATCTTTTGGACAGCTAGCAATCAGCCCCAGCATTTT
TRBJ1-6,.,.,TRBV5-1,CASRTDMGNSPLHF,TGCGCCAGCAGGACAGACATGGGGAATTCACCCCTCCACTTT
TRBJ2-1,.,.,TRBV9,CASSVGALAPYNEQFF,TGTGCCAGCAGCGTAGGGGCGCTAGCGCCATACAATGAGCAGTTCTTC
TRBJ2-3,.,TRBD2,TRBV9,CASSGWTSSDTQYF,TGTGCCAGCAGCGGATGGACTAGTTCAGATACGCAGTATTTT
TRBJ2-1,.,TRBD2,TRBV24-1,CATSTSGSYNEQFF,TGTGCCACCAGTACTAGCGGGAGCTACAATGAGCAGTTCTTC
TRBJ2-2,few,TRBD2,TRBV28,CASSFGGSNTGELFF,TGTGCCAGCAGTTTTGGCGGGAGTAACACCGGGGAGCTGTTTTTT
TRBJ1-3,.,.,TRBV10-3,CAISEVAAGGNTIYF,TGTGCCATCAGTGAAGTGGCAGCGGGAGGAAACACCATATATTTT
TRBJ1-2,.,TRBD1,TRBV19,CASHRAGTVYGYTF,TGTGCCAGCCACCGGGCTGGGACAGTCTATGGCTACACCTTC
TRBJ1-2,.,.,TRBV12-2,CASRLEAPDRKVYRGYTF,TGTGCAAGTCGCTTAGAAGCCCCCGACAGGAAAGTATATCGAGGCTACACCTTC
TRBJ2-7,.,TRBD2,TRBV4-2,CASSQDTSGTYEQYF,TGTGCCAGCAGCCAAGATACTAGCGGGACCTACGAGCAGTACTTC
TRBJ2-7,.,.,TRBV14,CASSQDPREQYF,TGTGCCAGCAGCCAAGATCCGCGGGAGCAGTACTTC
TRBJ2-7,few,TRBD1,TRBV6-6,CATRTGPYEQYF,TGTGCCACCCGGACAGGGCCCTACGAGCAGTACTTC
TRBJ2-3,.,TRBD1,TRBV28,CASRTRDRGTDTQYF,TGTGCCAGCAGAACAAGGGACAGGGGGACAGATACGCAGTATTTT
TRBJ2-1,.,TRBD2,TRBV2,CASSPGTSRDNEQFF,TGTGCCAGCAGTCCCGGGACTAGTAGAGACAATGAGCAGTTCTTC
TRBJ2-2,.,TRBD2,TRBV7-6,CASSARLAGELGTGELFF,TGTGCCAGCAGCGCGCGACTAGCGGGAGAATTGGGCACCGGGGAGCTGTTTTTT
TRBJ1-2,few,.,TRBV10-3,CAISEPGGEGGGYTF,TGTGCCATCAGTGAGCCCGGCGGGGAAGGAGGTGGCTACACCTTC
TRBJ1-5,.,TRBD1,TRBV5-1,CASSFTGDQPQHF,TGCGCCAGCAGCTTCACAGGGGATCAGCCCCAGCATTTT
TRBJ2-6,.,.,TRBV18,CASSPQISGANVLTF,TGTGCCAGCTCACCGCAGATCTCTGGGGCCAACGTCCTGACTTTC
TRBJ2-2,few,.,TRBV27,CASRPSVGAYQRRGTGELFF,TGTGCCAGCAGGCCCAGCGTAGGGGCTTATCAGCGTCGCGGCACCGGGGAGCTGTTTTTT
TRBJ1-2,.,TRBD1,TRBV24-1,CATSDSDRGLTGYTF,TGTGCCACCAGTGATTCGGACAGGGGGCTGACTGGCTACACCTTC
TRBJ1-4,.,TRBD1,TRBV10-1,CASSSGQRNEKLFF,TGCGCCAGCAGTTCGGGACAGCGAAATGAAAAACTGTTTTTT
TRBJ2-1,.,TRBD2,TRBV7-9,CASSPPLVAGVFIEQFF,TGTGCCAGCAGCCCCCCTTTGGTAGCGGGAGTCTTCATTGAGCAGTTCTTC
TRBJ1-2,.,TRBD1,TRBV7-2,CASSRDRGEYGYTF,TGTGCCAGCAGTAGGGACAGGGGCGAATATGGCTACACCTTC
TRBJ2-3,.,.,TRBV18,CASSQGLQPRTDTQYF,TGTGCCAGCTCACAGGGACTCCAACCTCGCACAGATACGCAGTATTTT
TRBJ2-1,few,TRBD2,TRBV28,CASSLPGAGVNEQFF,TGTGCCAGCAGTCTACCGGGAGCGGGAGTCAATGAGCAGTTCTTC
TRBJ2-3,.,TRBD2,TRBV6-2/TRBV6-3,CASSSGTSGTYTDTQYF,TGTGCCAGCAGTTCCGGGACTAGCGGGACCTACACAGATACGCAGTATTTT
TRBJ1-1,.,TRBD1,TRBV19,CASSIDEGTGVEAFF,TGTGCCAGCAGTATAGATGAGGGGACAGGGGTTGAAGCTTTCTTT
TRBJ1-3,.,.,TRBV28,CAISSNSGNTIYF,TGTGCCATCTCCAGTAACTCTGGAAACACCATATATTTT
TRBJ2-5,.,TRBD2,TRBV25-1,CASSGRAGGETQYF,TGTGCCAGCAGTGGTCGAGCGGGAGGGGAGACCCAGTACTTC
TRBJ1-2,once,.,TRBV21-1,CASSKDQRRGQGMGYTF,TGTGCCAGCAGCAAAGATCAAAGGAGGGGACAGGGGATGGGCTACACCTTC
TRBJ2-1,.,TRBD2,TRBV7-8,CASSPIEDGTSGIEQFF,TGTGCCAGCAGCCCTATTGAAGACGGGACTAGTGGTATCGAGCAGTTCTTC
TRBJ1-2,.,.,TRBV5-1,CASSQDSNYGYTF,TGCGCCAGCAGCCAGGACAGCAACTATGGCTACACCTTC
TRBJ2-3,.,.,TRBV28,CASSDSTDTQYF,TGTGCCAGCAGCGACAGTACAGATACGCAGTATTTT
TRBJ1-2,.,.,TRBV7-9,CASSLEGGNYGYTF,TGTGCCAGCAGCTTAGAGGGGGGGAACTATGGCTACACCTTC
TRBJ2-3,once,TRBD1,TRBV9,CASSVGQISTDTQYF,TGTGCCAGCAGCGTGGGACAGATAAGCACAGATACGCAGTATTTT
TRBJ1-1,.,TRBD1,TRBV24-1,CATAGQGGTEAFF,TGTGCCACCGCCGGACAGGGAGGAACTGAAGCTTTCTTT
TRBJ2-5,.,TRBD1,TRBV7-8,CASSPRDRGLYF,TGTGCCAGCAGCCCCCGGGACAGGGGGCTCTACTTC
TRBJ2-7,.,.,TRBV29-1,CSVGGTGYEQYF,TGCAGCGTTGGCGGGACGGGCTACGAGCAGTACTTC